Each of the 28 T cell receptor beta chains below was sequenced from the same sample in a study of CD4+ T cells in melanoma. Clones were read by immunoSEQ multiplex PCR, and TCRdb kept only the in-frame ones, dropping some. Of about 11,000 clones in the sample, approximately 61% were seen once. The source material was cells from a culture (not recorded whether cultured in vitro). The receptors derive from a human donor with melanoma.

This clone occurred once. This rearrangement joins TRBV14 to TRBJ2-7; D may be TRBD1 or TRBD2 (5 bases each). Per germline, CDR1 SGHDN and CDR2 FVKESK. There are 15 residues in the CDR3. Trimming stripped 1 base from V and 2 bases from J, with 12 bases between. The CDR3 DNA reads TGTGCCAGCAGCCAAGGACAACGGGGACCCTACGAGCAGTACTTC. Its translation: CASSQGQRGPYEQYF.

This chain links TRBV6-1 with TRBJ1-2, with D uncertain. The germline CDR1 and CDR2 sequences are MNHNS and SASEGT. Trimming pared 1 base from V and 6 bases from J, leaving 12 bases between. The CDR3 is made up of 14 amino acids. This chain's CDR3 is CASSEGKGSHGYTF. The CDR3 DNA is TGTGCCAGCAGTGAAGGGAAAGGGTCCCATGGCTACACCTTC.

The chain employs TRBV11-2 and TRBJ1-6, with D maybe TRBD1 (6 bases). Trimming removed 2 bases from V and 8 bases from J, with 13 bases in between. This CDR3 has 15 amino acids. Per germline, CDR1 SGHAT and CDR2 FQNNGV. CDR3 region: CASSLPGALDSPLHF. As DNA, the CDR3 is TGTGCCAGCAGCTTACCAGGGGCGTTGGATTCACCCCTCCACTTT.

This clone came up a few times. V and J are TRBV27 and TRBJ1-4; 11 bases align to TRBD1. The CDR3 totals 19 residues. V dropped 2 bases and J dropped 6; count of bases not matched to a gene: 14. Germline values: CDR1 MNHEY, CDR2 SMNVEV (reference sequence). DNA for the CDR3: TGTGCCAGCAGTTTAAACAGGGACAGGGGGGATGTACGAGATGAAAAACTGTTTTTT. Residues: CASSLNRDRGDVRDEKLFF.

This chain joins TRBV6-5 and TRBJ1-2, with 7 bases fitting TRBD1. Germline CDR1 MNHEY, CDR2 SVGAGI. The length of the CDR3 is 11 residues. Germline trimming cut 6 bases from V and 9 bases from J; bases unmatched to any gene: 4. The CDR3 sequence is CASSQDRSYTF. In DNA form, the CDR3 reads TGTGCCAGCAGCCAGGACAGGAGCTACACCTTC.

This sequence joins TRBV19 and TRBJ2-3; 10 bases match TRBD2. This CDR3 is 15 amino acids long. Germline assignment: CDR1 LNHDA and CDR2 SQIVND (reference sequence). V gave up 8 bases and J gave up 7 bases; unmatched junction bases: 12. The CDR3 spells CASGGSGGIFNTQYF. CDR3 DNA: TGTGCCAGTGGGGGTAGCGGGGGGATTTTTAATACGCAGTATTTT.

The gene calls are TRBV18 and TRBJ2-7, with no clear D. This CDR3 region has 16 residues. CDR1 and CDR2 from the germline V gene are KGHSH and LQKENI. V gave up 1 base and J gave up 3 bases, with 16 bases separating them. The CDR3 coding sequence is TGTGCCAGCTCACCACTGGGTTTTGGTAGGCTCTACGAGCAGTACTTC. It yields the protein CASSPLGFGRLYEQYF.

The chain joins TRBV6-1 to TRBJ1-6; 12 bases align to TRBD1. The CDR3 totals 15 residues. Germline assignment: CDR1 MNHNS and CDR2 SASEGT. The trim removed 5 bases at V and 11 bases at J, leaving 7 bases unmatched. Here the CDR3 DNA reads TGTGCCAGCAGTCGGGGGGGGACAGGGGGCCCACCCCTCCACTTT. It translates to CASSRGGTGGPPLHF.

The chain has TRBV19 and TRBJ1-3; D perhaps matches TRBD1 (6 bases). The length of the CDR3 is 15 residues. V lost 4 bases, J lost 5 bases, and 15 bases lay in between. CDR1 is LNHDA and CDR2 is SQIVND in the germline V gene (reference sequence). The CDR3 region is CASSSYRESRNTIYF. In nucleotides, the CDR3 is TGTGCCAGTAGTAGCTACAGGGAGTCAAGAAACACCATATATTTT. The full variable domain, with the rest looked up from reference TRBV19 and TRBJ1-3, is DGGITQSPKYLFRKEGQNVTLSCEQNLNHDAMYWYRQDPGQGLRLIYYSQIVNDFQKGDIAEGYSVSREKKESFPLTVTSAQKNPTAFYLCASSSYRESRNTIYFGEGSWLTVV.

The chain recombines TRBV2 with TRBJ1-2; 8 bases are a match to TRBD1. Germline CDR1 is SNHLY and CDR2 is FYNNEI. V lost 5 bases and J lost 2; bases outside the gene matches: 4. The CDR3 has 14 amino acids. The CDR3 DNA sequence: TGTGCCAGCAGTAAGGACAGGGAAAACTATGGCTACACCTTC. Its translation: CASSKDRENYGYTF.

The chain combines TRBV6-6 with TRBJ1-4, with unresolved D. This CDR3 is built from 12 residues. Trimming left V 0 bases short and J 8 bases short, with 4 bases between. The germline V gene encodes CDR1 MNHNY and CDR2 SVGAGI (reference sequence). The CDR3 region has the DNA TGTGCCAGCAGTTACTCCGGGGAAAAACTGTTTTTT. Protein: CASSYSGEKLFF.

This clone has only a few counts. The J gene is TRBJ2-2, the V gene TRBV11-1; possibly TRBD2 for D (5 bases). This CDR3 comprises 13 residues. Deletions cut 9 bases from V and 1 base from J, with 9 bases between. Germline values: CDR1 SGHAT, CDR2 FQDESV (reference sequence). CDR3 residues: CASQAGNTGELFF. DNA for the CDR3: TGTGCCAGTCAGGCGGGGAACACCGGGGAGCTGTTTTTT.

J is TRBJ1-6 and V is TRBV5-1, with a weak D call TRBD1 (5 bases). The germline V gene has CDR1 SGHRS and CDR2 YFSETQ. The germline V and J ends were trimmed by 4 bases and 7 bases, with 9 bases remaining between them. CDR3 length equals 13 residues. The CDR3 DNA is TGCGCCAGCAGCCGCGCAGGGAATTCACCCCTCCACTTT. It specifies CASSRAGNSPLHF.

By share, this clone ranks as medium-sized (0.01 to 0.1%). The chain recombines TRBV6-5 with TRBJ1-4; tentatively, D is TRBD1 (5 bases). V was trimmed by 0 bases and J by 4 bases, leaving 9 bases between them. The CDR3 consists of 15 residues. Germline loops: CDR1 MNHEY, CDR2 SVGAGI. The CDR3 here is CASSYSKGSNEKLFF. CDR3 DNA: TGTGCCAGCAGTTACTCGAAGGGGAGTAATGAAAAACTGTTTTTT.

The J gene is TRBJ1-2, the V gene TRBV10-3, with 7 bases that match TRBD1. The V and J ends lost 10 bases and 0 bases, in that order; junction bases with no gene match: 8. This CDR3 is 14 amino acids long. Germline CDR1 ENHRY, CDR2 SYGVKD. CDR3 protein: CASRRTGTNYGYTF. Written as DNA, the CDR3 is TGTGCCAGCAGACGGACAGGAACTAACTATGGCTACACCTTC.

This clone was seen only a few times. The chain couples TRBV18 to TRBJ2-6; D is unresolved. This CDR3 contains 17 residues. Germline loops: CDR1 KGHSH, CDR2 LQKENI. Deletions cut 4 bases from V and 0 bases from J, with 13 bases between. The CDR3: CASSQRGEFSGANVLTF. CDR3 DNA sequence: TGTGCCAGCTCACAACGCGGAGAGTTCTCTGGGGCCAACGTCCTGACTTTC.

The V gene is TRBV6-1, the J gene TRBJ2-3; no firm D call. The germline gives CDR1 MNHNS, CDR2 SASEGT. V gave up 6 bases and J gave up 0 bases, with 10 bases separating them. The CDR3 totals 14 residues. The CDR3 DNA is TGTGCCAGCAGGGGGTGGCCAAGCACAGATACGCAGTATTTT. Protein product: CASRGWPSTDTQYF.

With regard to this clone: A read error may produce the germline difference seen at one junction end. The chain joins TRBV7-7 to TRBJ2-3, with no clear D. The CDR3 runs to 15 residues. Per germline, CDR1 SSHAT and CDR2 FNYEAQ (reference sequence). CDR3 nucleotides: TGTGCTAGCAGCTTAAGTGTTTACTCCACAGATACGCAGTATTTT. It yields the protein CASSLSVYSTDTQYF.

The J gene is TRBJ2-1, the V gene TRBV5-1; D ambiguous. The CDR3 extends over 15 amino acids. Germline assignment: CDR1 SGHRS and CDR2 YFSETQ. Trimming pared 7 bases from V and 9 bases from J, leaving 23 bases between. CDR3 in amino acids: CASRPPGKRHSEQFF. The CDR3 DNA follows: TGCGCCAGCCGCCCCCCCGGTAAGCGTCACTCTGAGCAGTTCTTC.

The chain recombines TRBV13 with TRBJ1-3; perhaps TRBD1 as D (5 bases). V was clipped by 5 bases and J by 3 bases, with 11 bases between them. The CDR3 has 14 amino acids. CDR1 PRHDT and CDR2 FYEKMQ come from the germline V gene (reference sequence). This chain's CDR3 is CASSRPGGGNTIYF. For the CDR3, the DNA is TGTGCCAGCAGCCGGCCGGGGGGTGGAAACACCATATATTTT.

V usage is TRBV6-1 and J usage is TRBJ1-2; 10 nucleotides align to TRBD1. V lost 3 bases, J lost 7 bases, and 2 bases stayed unmatched. CDR1 MNHNS and CDR2 SASEGT come from the germline V gene. The CDR3 extends over 13 amino acids. The chain's CDR3 is CASSDRDRGGYTF. The CDR3 bases are TGTGCCAGCAGTGACCGGGACAGGGGTGGCTACACCTTC.

This clone was seen a few times. The chain combines TRBV2 with TRBJ1-6; D gene uncertain. V gave up 7 bases and J gave up 7 bases, with 11 bases separating them. The V gene's germline CDR1 is SNHLY and CDR2 FYNNEI. The CDR3 is 13 residues long. The CDR3 sequence: CASTLRRNSPLHF. CDR3 nucleotides: TGTGCCAGCACCCTTCGCCGGAATTCACCCCTCCACTTT. Based on the CDR3 plus reference TRBV2 and TRBJ1-6, the full variable domain is EPEVTQTPSHQVTQMGQEVILRCVPISNHLYFYWYRQILGQKVEFLVSFYNNEISEKSEIFDDQFSVERPDGSNFTLKIRSTKLEDSAMYFCASTLRRNSPLHFGNGTRLTVT.

The chain combines TRBV12-5 with TRBJ1-2; D is undetermined. Germline values: CDR1 LGHNT, CDR2 FRNRAP. The CDR3 is 15 residues long. Trimming stripped 2 bases from V and 4 bases from J, with 14 bases between. The chain's CDR3 is CASGLFMGSGYGYTF. CDR3 nucleotides: TGTGCTAGTGGTTTGTTTATGGGGAGCGGCTATGGCTACACCTTC.

In nucleotides, the CDR3 is TGTGCCAGCAGCAGAACAGGAGCTCCCGGGGGCTACACCTTC. Amino acid sequence: CASSRTGAPGGYTF. The chain links TRBV7-8 to TRBJ1-2, with D tentatively TRBD1 (5 bases). The V gene lost 5 bases and the J gene lost 8 bases, with 18 bases spanning the gap. The CDR3 is 14 amino acids. CDR1 and CDR2 from the germline V gene are SGHVS and FQNEAQ.

The chain carries TRBV11-1 and TRBJ1-1; the match to TRBD1 covers 8 bases. CDR3 length: 16 amino acids. Germline V lookup: CDR1 SGHAT, CDR2 FQDESV (reference sequence). V gave up 3 bases and J gave up 1 base; unmatched junction bases: 7. The CDR3 is CASSFLGTGTNTEAFF. CDR3 bases: TGTGCCAGCAGCTTCTTGGGGACAGGCACGAACACTGAAGCTTTCTTT.

With regard to this clone: Compared with germline, one end of the junction differs, possibly owing to a read error. The J gene is TRBJ2-5, the V gene TRBV7-7; TRBD2 might be the D (5 bases). Germline CDR1 reads SSHAT; CDR2 reads FNYEAQ (reference sequence). CDR3 length: 14 residues. The CDR3 coding sequence is TGTGCTAGCAGCTTATCTCGGGGTGGGGAGACCCAGTACTTC. This codes for CASSLSRGGETQYF.

V and J are TRBV7-2 and TRBJ2-5; D gene uncertain. Trimming shortened V by 1 base and J by 5 bases, and 20 bases separated the two germline ends. There are 17 residues in the CDR3. In germline, CDR1 is SGHTA, CDR2 FQGNSA. CDR3 residues: CASSLEGIRRTGETQYF. The CDR3 coding sequence is TGTGCCAGCAGCTTAGAAGGCATCAGACGAACGGGCGAGACCCAGTACTTC.

V is TRBV5-1 and J is TRBJ1-1; D ambiguous. Trimming pared 5 bases from V and 4 bases from J, leaving 9 bases between. Germline lookup yields CDR1 SGHRS and CDR2 YFSETQ. This CDR3 spans 12 amino acids. Here the CDR3 reads CASRFDTTEAFF. Here the CDR3 DNA reads TGCGCCAGCAGATTTGACACCACTGAAGCTTTCTTT.